This TCR beta chain was identified during a study of technical replicates of blood from a handful of donors. Between the trimmed V and J ends, which lost 8 bases and 9 bases, there was a span of 22 bases. CDR1 is SEHNR, CDR2 FQNEAQ, per germline (reference sequence). The CDR3 spans 15 residues. Sequenced by immunoSEQ multiplex PCR; TCRdb stores in-frame clones only, minus some. The sample lists roughly 76,000 clones; 94% were seen once. The sequence derives from a human donor in good health. Sequenced material: T cells isolated from PBMCs. V usage is TRBV7-9 and J usage is TRBJ2-2; D possibly corresponds to TRBD2 (6 bases). CDR3 protein: CASVSLATWDWELFF. The CDR3 DNA sequence: TGTGCCAGCGTATCCTTGGCTACCTGGGACTGGGAGCTGTTTTTT.